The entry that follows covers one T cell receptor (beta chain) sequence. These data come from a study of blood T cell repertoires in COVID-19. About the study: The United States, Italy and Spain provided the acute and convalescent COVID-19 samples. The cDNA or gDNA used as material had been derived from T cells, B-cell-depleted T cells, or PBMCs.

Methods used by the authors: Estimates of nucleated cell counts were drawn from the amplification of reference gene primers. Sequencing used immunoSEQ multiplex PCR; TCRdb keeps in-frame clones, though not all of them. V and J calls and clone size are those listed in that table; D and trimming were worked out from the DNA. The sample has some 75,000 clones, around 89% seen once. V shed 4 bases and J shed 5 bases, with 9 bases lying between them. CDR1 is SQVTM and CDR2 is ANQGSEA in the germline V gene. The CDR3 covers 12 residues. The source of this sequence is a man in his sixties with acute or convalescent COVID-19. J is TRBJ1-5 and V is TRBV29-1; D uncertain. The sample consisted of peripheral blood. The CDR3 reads CSVVSGDQPQHF. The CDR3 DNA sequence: TGCAGCGTTGTATCTGGAGATCAGCCCCAGCATTTT.